One TCR beta chain is described in this entry. As originally analysed: For nucleated cells, counts were estimated from reference gene primer amplification. Assay: immunoSEQ multiplex PCR; the TCRdb copy retains only in-frame clones and omits some. V, J and clone size are those of that table, while D and trimming were read from the DNA. Altogether approximately 70,000 clones are present, nearly 80% being singletons, with the ten largest covering about 6%. The data are from a study of blood T cell repertoires in COVID-19. Overall study context: Whether acute or convalescent, the COVID-19 samples came from the United States, Italy and Spain. PBMCs, B-cell-depleted T cells, or T cells were the source of the cDNA or gDNA that made up the material.

The CDR3 is 13 amino acids. The germline V gene encodes CDR1 SQVTM and CDR2 ANQGSEA. The J segment lost 2 bases and the V segment lost 6 bases, leaving 7 bases of the junction unmatched. The source of this sequence is a woman aged 55-69 years with acute or convalescent COVID-19. V usage is TRBV29-1 and J usage is TRBJ2-7; 7 bases are shared with TRBD1. Material: peripheral blood. The CDR3 sequence: CSVLTGEAYEQYF. DNA of the CDR3: TGCAGCGTCCTCACAGGGGAAGCCTACGAGCAGTACTTC.